A selection of T cell receptor beta chains follows, all from one sample in a study of beta chain features in type 1 diabetes. Using immunoSEQ multiplex PCR, the repertoire was profiled, and TCRdb retains in-frame clones only, with some absent. The sample carries about 220,000 clones, approximately 10% recorded once. The specimen sequenced was central memory CD4+ T cells from blood. The receptors were gathered from a man aged 18 to 30 in good health. Each CDR3 is given with its conserved first and last residue. Each record gives: CDR3 length, clone size, J gene, D gene, V gene, CDR3 DNA, CDR3 protein. The D gene is left open where the match is weak. Some rows mark clone size as missing; the rest say once, few, many or name a class of expanded clone.

15 | - | TRBJ2-1 | - | TRBV28 | TGTGCCAGCAGTTTAAGACAGTCCTCCTACAATGAGCAGTTCTTC | CASSLRQSSYNEQFF
14 | many | TRBJ2-5 | TRBD1 | TRBV10-3 | TGTGCCATGAGCTCCGGACAGGCTAAAGAGACCCAGTACTTC | CAMSSGQAKETQYF
14 | few | TRBJ2-3 | - | TRBV7-9 | TGTGCCAGCAGCTTAATCGGAGGTACAGATACGCAGTATTTT | CASSLIGGTDTQYF
15 | few | TRBJ2-1 | TRBD1 | TRBV19 | TGTGCCAGTACAGACCGGGACAGTTCCTACAATGAGCAGTTCTTC | CASTDRDSSYNEQFF
15 | many | TRBJ1-2 | - | TRBV29-1 | TGCAGCGTTGACCGGGGACGGGGTGTTAACTATGGCTACACCTTC | CSVDRGRGVNYGYTF
14 | - | TRBJ2-1 | - | TRBV6-5 | TGTGCCAGCAGTTCTACCCTATCCTACAATGAGCAGTTCTTC | CASSSTLSYNEQFF
16 | - | TRBJ2-3 | - | TRBV5-6 | TGTGCCAGCAGCTTGAGATCAGGCGGAGGCACAGATACGCAGTATTTT | CASSLRSGGGTDTQYF
14 | many | TRBJ1-1 | - | TRBV30 | TGTGCCTGGAGTTTTATTTCCATGAACACTGAAGCTTTCTTT | CAWSFISMNTEAFF
12 | - | TRBJ2-5 | - | TRBV6-6 | TGTGCCAGCAGTCCCGGCCAAGAGACCCAGTACTTC | CASSPGQETQYF
15 | - | TRBJ2-7 | - | TRBV7-2 | TGTGCCAGCAGCTTAGTAACGGGAGCCACCTACGAGCAGTACTTC | CASSLVTGATYEQYF
14 | many | TRBJ2-5 | TRBD2 | TRBV13 | TGTGCCAGCAGCTTCCGACTAGCGGAAGAGACCCAGTACTTC | CASSFRLAEETQYF
12 | - | TRBJ2-7 | - | TRBV7-9 | TGTGCCAGCAGCTTACGGTCTTACGAGCAGTACTTC | CASSLRSYEQYF
13 | once | TRBJ2-5 | - | TRBV28 | TGTGCCAGCAGTTTACCGAACCAAGAGACCCAGTACTTC | CASSLPNQETQYF
18 | many | TRBJ2-2 | TRBD2 | TRBV29-1 | TGCAGCGTTGATTGGACTAGCGGGAGTGTAGGTGGCACCGGGGAGCTGTTTTTT | CSVDWTSGSVGGTGELFF
15 | - | TRBJ2-2 | - | TRBV4-1 | TGCGCCAGCAGCCAGGGGATCGCGAACACCGGGGAGCTGTTTTTT | CASSQGIANTGELFF
14 | few | TRBJ2-3 | - | TRBV7-8 | TGTGCCAGCAGCTTTGTCGCCGCTGCCGATACGCAGTATTTT | CASSFVAAADTQYF
17 | few | TRBJ2-1 | TRBD2 | TRBV7-8 | TGTGCCAGCAGCTCCCGACCCGCAGCGGGAGTCGGTGGTGAGCAGTTCTTC | CASSSRPAAGVGGEQFF
17 | many | TRBJ2-1 | TRBD2 | TRBV7-7 | TGTGCCAGCAGCCCACTATGGGGGACTAGCGGATACAATGAGCAGTTCTTC | CASSPLWGTSGYNEQFF
15 | - | TRBJ2-5 | - | TRBV4-3 | TGCGCCAGCAGCCCCGCGGCGGGAATGGCAGAGACCCAGTACTTC | CASSPAAGMAETQYF
18 | - | TRBJ2-6 | TRBD1 | TRBV14 | TGTGCCAGCAGCCCCCGTCCGGGACAGGGGGCTGGGGCCAACGTCCTGACTTTC | CASSPRPGQGAGANVLTF
13 | few | TRBJ1-1 | - | TRBV29-1 | TGCAGCGTTGAAGAGAATACGAGCACTGAAGCTTTCTTT | CSVEENTSTEAFF
12 | few | TRBJ1-1 | - | TRBV29-1 | TGCAGCGTTATGATGACGCAGGGAGAAGCTTTCTTT | CSVMMTQGEAFF
13 | - | TRBJ1-4 | - | TRBV29-1 | TGCAGCGTTGAGGGCGGGGGAAATGAAAAACTGTTTTTT | CSVEGGGNEKLFF
14 | once | TRBJ1-2 | TRBD1 | TRBV5-6 | TGTGCCAGCAATCCGGGACAGTTTAACTATGGCTACACCTTC | CASNPGQFNYGYTF
14 | many | TRBJ1-4 | - | TRBV9 | TGTGCCAGCAGCGCGGGGGTTACGGTCGAAAAACTGTTTTTT | CASSAGVTVEKLFF
18 | - | TRBJ2-5 | TRBD2 | TRBV15 | TGTGCCACCAGCAGAGGGGCCGGGAGGACATCTTCGCAAGAGACCCAGTACTTC | CATSRGAGRTSSQETQYF
15 | few | TRBJ2-3 | - | TRBV9 | TGTGCCAGCAGCGTTGTTGCGGGAAGAACAGATACGCAGTATTTT | CASSVVAGRTDTQYF
13 | - | TRBJ2-3 | - | TRBV2 | TGTGCCAGCAGCGAAAACCTCGGAGGTACGCAGTATTTT | CASSENLGGTQYF
15 | - | TRBJ2-1 | - | TRBV28 | TGTGCCAGCAGTCGGTTGGAGGGCCGGTCAAATGAGCAGTTCTTC | CASSRLEGRSNEQFF
17 | - | TRBJ1-4 | - | TRBV10-3 | TGTGCCATCAGCCCCGTTCCCCCAGGGGCCACTAATGAAAAACTGTTTTTT | CAISPVPPGATNEKLFF
15 | - | TRBJ2-3 | TRBD1 | TRBV29-1 | TGCAGCGTCACGCCTCCGGGACAGGGCACAGATACGCAGTATTTT | CSVTPPGQGTDTQYF
13 | few | TRBJ1-5 | TRBD1 | TRBV29-1 | TGCAGCGTCGCCCCAGGGGGCGATCAGCCCCAGCATTTT | CSVAPGGDQPQHF
15 | few | TRBJ2-1 | - | TRBV7-2 | TGTGCCAGCAGCTTATCAGCGGGTTACTACAATGAGCAGTTCTTC | CASSLSAGYYNEQFF
16 | many | TRBJ2-5 | - | TRBV5-4 | TGTGCCAGCAGTCCAACACCGGGCCTCACCGGGGAGACCCAGTACTTC | CASSPTPGLTGETQYF
17 | few | TRBJ1-1 | TRBD1 | TRBV29-1 | TGCAGCGTCGCAGCACACAGGGGCACGGTAATGAACACTGAAGCTTTCTTT | CSVAAHRGTVMNTEAFF
14 | few | TRBJ2-1 | - | TRBV4-1 | TGCGCCAGCAGCCGTGTGGGACCGGCCGATGAGCAGTTCTTC | CASSRVGPADEQFF
16 | many | TRBJ2-3 | TRBD2 | TRBV25-1 | TGTGCCAGCAGTACGGCCTTAGCGGGAGGCAAGAATACGCAGTATTTT | CASSTALAGGKNTQYF
15 | - | TRBJ2-1 | TRBD2 | TRBV11-3 | TGTGCCAGCAGCACCGGACTAGCGGGAGGAGGTGAGCAGTTCTTC | CASSTGLAGGGEQFF
16 | - | TRBJ2-3 | TRBD2 | TRBV27 | TGTGCCAGCAGTTGGACCGGGACTAGCGGGACAGATACGCAGTATTTT | CASSWTGTSGTDTQYF
16 | - | TRBJ2-7 | - | TRBV7-9 | TGTGCCAGCAGTCAACCCCCGGGGACAAAAGCCTACGAGCAGTACTTC | CASSQPPGTKAYEQYF
14 | few | TRBJ1-1 | TRBD1 | TRBV28 | TGTGCCAGCGGCCAAACAGGGGGGAACACTGAAGCTTTCTTT | CASGQTGGNTEAFF
12 | few | TRBJ2-1 | TRBD2 | TRBV28 | TGTGCCAGCGCTAGCGGGAGTGGCGAGCAGTTCTTC | CASASGSGEQFF
13 | few | TRBJ2-5 | - | TRBV6-1 | TGTGCCAGCAAAAGGGACATCGGAGAGACCCAGTACTTC | CASKRDIGETQYF
15 | - | TRBJ2-7 | TRBD2 | TRBV5-4 | TGTGCCAGCAGCCCGGGCCCTAGCGGGAGCTACGAGCAGTACTTC | CASSPGPSGSYEQYF
15 | few | TRBJ2-1 | - | TRBV14 | TGTGCCAGCAGCCAATTTACCGGGTCCTACAATGAGCAGTTCTTC | CASSQFTGSYNEQFF
12 | many | TRBJ2-7 | - | TRBV14 | TGTGCCAGCAGCCCGGCGTCCTACGAGCAGTACTTC | CASSPASYEQYF
13 | many | TRBJ2-3 | - | TRBV5-1 | TGCGCCAGCAGCTTGCGAGACACAGATACGCAGTATTTT | CASSLRDTDTQYF
14 | - | TRBJ2-3 | - | TRBV6-5 | TGTGCCAGCGGTCCCGGGACATTCACAGATACGCAGTATTTT | CASGPGTFTDTQYF
14 | - | TRBJ2-3 | - | TRBV9 | TGTGCCAGCAAGGGCGGGGCTAGCACAGATACGCAGTATTTT | CASKGGASTDTQYF
13 | many | TRBJ2-1 | TRBD2 | TRBV29-1 | TGCAGCGCCGACAGCGGGGGATACAATGAGCAGTTCTTC | CSADSGGYNEQFF
14 | - | TRBJ1-4 | - | TRBV7-8 | TGTGCCAGCAGCTTACAGGCAACTAATGAAAAACTGTTTTTT | CASSLQATNEKLFF
14 | - | TRBJ2-7 | - | TRBV18 | TGTGCCAGCGCACCAGGGGCAGGGCCGGGCGAGCAGTACTTC | CASAPGAGPGEQYF
16 | - | TRBJ2-6 | - | TRBV27 | TGTGCCAGCAGTTTATTCAGAAACTCTGGGGCCAACGTCCTGACTTTC | CASSLFRNSGANVLTF